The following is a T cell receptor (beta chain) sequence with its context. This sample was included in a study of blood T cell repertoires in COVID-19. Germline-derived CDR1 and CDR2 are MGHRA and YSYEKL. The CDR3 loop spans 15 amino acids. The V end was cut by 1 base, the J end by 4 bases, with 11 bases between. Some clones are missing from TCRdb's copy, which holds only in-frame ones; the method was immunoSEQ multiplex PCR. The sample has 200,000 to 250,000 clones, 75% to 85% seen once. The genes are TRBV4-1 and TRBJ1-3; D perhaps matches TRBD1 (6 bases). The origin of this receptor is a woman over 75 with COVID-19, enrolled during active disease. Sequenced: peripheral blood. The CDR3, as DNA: TGCGCCAGCAGCCAAGTGGCAGGGGTCGGAAACACCATATATTTT. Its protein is CASSQVAGVGNTIYF.